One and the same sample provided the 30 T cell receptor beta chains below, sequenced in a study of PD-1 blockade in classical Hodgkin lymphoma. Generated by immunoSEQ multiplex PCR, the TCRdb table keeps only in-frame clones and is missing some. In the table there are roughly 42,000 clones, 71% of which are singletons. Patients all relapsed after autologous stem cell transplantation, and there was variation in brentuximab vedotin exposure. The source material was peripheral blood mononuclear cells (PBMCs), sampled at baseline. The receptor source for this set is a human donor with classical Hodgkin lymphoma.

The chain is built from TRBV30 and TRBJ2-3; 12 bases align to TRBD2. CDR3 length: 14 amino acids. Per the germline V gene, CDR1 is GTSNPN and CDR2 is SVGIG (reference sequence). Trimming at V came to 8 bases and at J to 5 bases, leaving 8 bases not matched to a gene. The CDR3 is CAASGGASLDTQYF. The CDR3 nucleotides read TGTGCCGCTAGCGGGGGGGCCTCCCTAGATACGCAGTATTTT.

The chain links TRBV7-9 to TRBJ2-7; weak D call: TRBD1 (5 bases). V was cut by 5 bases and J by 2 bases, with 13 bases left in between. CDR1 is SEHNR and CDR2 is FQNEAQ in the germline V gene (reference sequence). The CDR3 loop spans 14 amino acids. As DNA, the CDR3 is TGTGCCAGCAGCCCACCCAGGGTCCCCTACGAGCAGTACTTC. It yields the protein CASSPPRVPYEQYF.

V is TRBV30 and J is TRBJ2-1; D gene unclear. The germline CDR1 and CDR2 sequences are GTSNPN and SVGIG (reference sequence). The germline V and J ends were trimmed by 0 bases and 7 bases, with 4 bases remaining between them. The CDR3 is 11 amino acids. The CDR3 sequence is CAWSVGNEQFF. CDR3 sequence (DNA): TGTGCCTGGAGTGTGGGGAATGAGCAGTTCTTC.

In DNA form, the CDR3 reads TGTGCCAGCAGTGAATCCGCCCGCTCTGGAAACACCATATATTTT. It is translated as CASSESARSGNTIYF. V usage is TRBV25-1 and J usage is TRBJ1-3; D gene ambiguous. The CDR3 length is 15 residues. Germline assignment: CDR1 MGHDK and CDR2 SYGVNS. V was shortened by 1 base and J by 0 bases, with 7 bases between the two germline ends.

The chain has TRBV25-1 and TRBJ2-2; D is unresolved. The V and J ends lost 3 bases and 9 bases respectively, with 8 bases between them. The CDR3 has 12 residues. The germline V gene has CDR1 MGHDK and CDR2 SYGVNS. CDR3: CASSDLVRELFF. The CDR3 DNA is TGTGCCAGCAGTGACTTGGTTCGGGAGCTGTTTTTT.

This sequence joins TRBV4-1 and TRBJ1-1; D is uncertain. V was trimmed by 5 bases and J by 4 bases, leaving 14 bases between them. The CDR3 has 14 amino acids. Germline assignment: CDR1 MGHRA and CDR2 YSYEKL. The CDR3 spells CASSLSGLSTEAFF. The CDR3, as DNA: TGCGCCAGCAGCTTGAGCGGGTTGAGCACTGAAGCTTTCTTT.

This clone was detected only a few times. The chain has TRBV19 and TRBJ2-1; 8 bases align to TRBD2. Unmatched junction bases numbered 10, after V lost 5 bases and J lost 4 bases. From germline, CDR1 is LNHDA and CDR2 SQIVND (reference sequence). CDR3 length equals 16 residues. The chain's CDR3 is CASSRSAGGIYNEQFF. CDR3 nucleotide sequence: TGTGCCAGTAGTCGGTCGGCGGGAGGTATATACAATGAGCAGTTCTTC.

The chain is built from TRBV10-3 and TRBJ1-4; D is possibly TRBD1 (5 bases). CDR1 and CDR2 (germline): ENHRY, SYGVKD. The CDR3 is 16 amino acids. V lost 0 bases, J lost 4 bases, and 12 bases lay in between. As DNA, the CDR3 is TGTGCCATCAGTGAGTCTGTGGGGCCATATAATGAAAAACTGTTTTTT. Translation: CAISESVGPYNEKLFF.

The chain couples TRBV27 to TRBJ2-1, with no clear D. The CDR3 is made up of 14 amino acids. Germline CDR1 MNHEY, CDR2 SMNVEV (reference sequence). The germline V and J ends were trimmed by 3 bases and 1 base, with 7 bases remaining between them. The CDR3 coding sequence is TGTGCCAGCAGTTTTGGCGGTTCCTACAATGAGCAGTTCTTC. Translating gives CASSFGGSYNEQFF.

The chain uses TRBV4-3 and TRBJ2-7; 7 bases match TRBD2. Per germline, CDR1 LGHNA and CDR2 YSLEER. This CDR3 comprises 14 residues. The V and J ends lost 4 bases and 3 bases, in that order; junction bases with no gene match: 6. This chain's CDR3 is CASSPYSGGYEQYF. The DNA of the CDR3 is TGCGCCAGCAGCCCTTACTCGGGGGGCTACGAGCAGTACTTC.

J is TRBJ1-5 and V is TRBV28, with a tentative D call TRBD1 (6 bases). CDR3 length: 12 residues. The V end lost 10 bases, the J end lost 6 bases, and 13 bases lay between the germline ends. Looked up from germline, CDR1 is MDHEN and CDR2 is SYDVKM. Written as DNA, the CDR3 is TGTGCCATCAAACAGGGAGCTCAGCCCCAGCATTTT. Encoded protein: CAIKQGAQPQHF.

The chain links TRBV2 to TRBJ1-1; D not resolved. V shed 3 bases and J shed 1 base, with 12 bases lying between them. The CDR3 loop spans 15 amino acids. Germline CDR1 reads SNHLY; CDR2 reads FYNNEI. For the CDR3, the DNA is TGTGCCAGCAGTGAGTTTAAAGGAGCGAACACTGAAGCTTTCTTT. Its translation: CASSEFKGANTEAFF. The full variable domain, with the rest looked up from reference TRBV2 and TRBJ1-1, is EPEVTQTPSHQVTQMGQEVILRCVPISNHLYFYWYRQILGQKVEFLVSFYNNEISEKSEIFDDQFSVERPDGSNFTLKIRSTKLEDSAMYFCASSEFKGANTEAFFGQGTRLTVV.

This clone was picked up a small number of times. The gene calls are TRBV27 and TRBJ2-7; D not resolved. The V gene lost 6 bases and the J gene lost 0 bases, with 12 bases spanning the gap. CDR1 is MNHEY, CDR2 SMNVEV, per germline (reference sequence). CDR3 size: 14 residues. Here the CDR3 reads CASSGPDSSYEQYF. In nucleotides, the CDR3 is TGTGCCAGCAGCGGACCCGACTCCTCCTACGAGCAGTACTTC.

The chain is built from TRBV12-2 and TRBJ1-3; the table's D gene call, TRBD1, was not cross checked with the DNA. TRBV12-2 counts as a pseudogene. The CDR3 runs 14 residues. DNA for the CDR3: TGTGCAAGTCGCTCAGGGGGACAGAGAAACACCATATATTTT. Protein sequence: CASRSGGQRNTIYF.

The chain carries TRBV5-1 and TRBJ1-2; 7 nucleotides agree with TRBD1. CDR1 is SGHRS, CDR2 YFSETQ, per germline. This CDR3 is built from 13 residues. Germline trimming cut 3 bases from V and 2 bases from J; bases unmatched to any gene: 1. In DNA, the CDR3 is TGCGCCAGCAGCTCGGGACAGAACTATGGCTACACCTTC. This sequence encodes CASSSGQNYGYTF.

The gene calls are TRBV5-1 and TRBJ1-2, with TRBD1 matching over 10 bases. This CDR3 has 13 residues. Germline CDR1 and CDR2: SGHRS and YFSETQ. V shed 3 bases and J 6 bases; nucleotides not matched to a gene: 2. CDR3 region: CASSSTGGDGYTF. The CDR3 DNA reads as TGCGCCAGCAGCTCGACAGGGGGCGATGGCTACACCTTC. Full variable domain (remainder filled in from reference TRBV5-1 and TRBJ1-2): KAGVTQTPRYLIKTRGQQVTLSCSPISGHRSVSWYQQTPGQGLQFLFEYFSETQRNKGNFPGRFSGRQFSNSRSEMNVSTLELGDSALYLCASSSTGGDGYTFGSGTRLTVV.

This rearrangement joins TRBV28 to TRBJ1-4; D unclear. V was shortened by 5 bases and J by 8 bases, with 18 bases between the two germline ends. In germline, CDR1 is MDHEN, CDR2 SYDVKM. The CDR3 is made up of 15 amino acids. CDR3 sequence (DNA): TGTGCCAGCAGTCCCGAGGCGAGCAGGCGCGAAAAACTGTTTTTT. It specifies CASSPEASRREKLFF.

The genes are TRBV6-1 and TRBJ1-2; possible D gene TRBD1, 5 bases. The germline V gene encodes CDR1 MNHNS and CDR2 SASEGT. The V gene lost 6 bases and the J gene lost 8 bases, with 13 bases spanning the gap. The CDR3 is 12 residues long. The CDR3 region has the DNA TGTGCCAGCAGCTCCTTGGGGCAAGGCTACACCTTC. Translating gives CASSSLGQGYTF.

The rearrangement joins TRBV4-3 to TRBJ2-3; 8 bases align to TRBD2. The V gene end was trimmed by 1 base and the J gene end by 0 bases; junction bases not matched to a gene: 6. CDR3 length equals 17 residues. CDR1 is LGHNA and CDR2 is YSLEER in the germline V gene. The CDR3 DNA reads TGCGCCAGCAGCCAAGGGCGGTTAGCGGGGAGCACAGATACGCAGTATTTT. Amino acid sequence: CASSQGRLAGSTDTQYF.

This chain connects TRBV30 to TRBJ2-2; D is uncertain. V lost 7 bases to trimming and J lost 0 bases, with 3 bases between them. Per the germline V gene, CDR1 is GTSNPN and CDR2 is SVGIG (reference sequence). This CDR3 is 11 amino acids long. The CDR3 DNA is TGTGCCTTTACGAACACCGGGGAGCTGTTTTTT. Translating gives CAFTNTGELFF.

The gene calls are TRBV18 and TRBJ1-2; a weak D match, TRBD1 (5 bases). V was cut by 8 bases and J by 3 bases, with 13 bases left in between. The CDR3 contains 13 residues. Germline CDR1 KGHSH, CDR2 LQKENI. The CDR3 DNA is TGTGCCAGCCACGGGTGGGACGACTATGGCTACACCTTC. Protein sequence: CASHGWDDYGYTF. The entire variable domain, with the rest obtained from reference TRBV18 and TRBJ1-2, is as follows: NAGVMQNPRHLVRRRGQEARLRCSPMKGHSHVYWYRQLPEEGLKFMVYLQKENIIDESGMPKERFSAEFPKEGPSILRIQQVVRGDSAAYFCASHGWDDYGYTFGSGTRLTVV.

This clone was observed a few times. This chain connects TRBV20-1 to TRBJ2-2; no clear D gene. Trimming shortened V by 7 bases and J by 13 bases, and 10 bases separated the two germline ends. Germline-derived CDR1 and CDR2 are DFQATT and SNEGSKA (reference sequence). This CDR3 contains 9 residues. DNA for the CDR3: TGCAGTGTAGGCGGTGGGCTGTTTTTT. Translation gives CSVGGGLFF.

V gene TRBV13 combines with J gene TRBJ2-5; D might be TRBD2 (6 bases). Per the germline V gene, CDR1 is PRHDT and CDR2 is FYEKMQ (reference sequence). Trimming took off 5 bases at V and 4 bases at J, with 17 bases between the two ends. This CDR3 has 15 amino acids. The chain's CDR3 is CASSLRRGTGETQYF. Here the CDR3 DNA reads TGTGCCAGCAGCCTTCGGAGGGGAACAGGAGAGACCCAGTACTTC.

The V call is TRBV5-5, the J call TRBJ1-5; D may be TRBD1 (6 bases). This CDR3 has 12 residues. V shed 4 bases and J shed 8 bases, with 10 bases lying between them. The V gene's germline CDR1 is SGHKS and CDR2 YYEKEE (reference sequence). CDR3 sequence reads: CASSGGGEPQHF. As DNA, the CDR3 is TGTGCCAGCAGCGGAGGGGGGGAGCCCCAGCATTTT.

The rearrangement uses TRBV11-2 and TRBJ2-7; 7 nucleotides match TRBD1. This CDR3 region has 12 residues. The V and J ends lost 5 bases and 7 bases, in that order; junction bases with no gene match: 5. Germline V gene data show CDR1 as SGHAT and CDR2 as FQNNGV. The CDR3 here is CASSQGVREQYF. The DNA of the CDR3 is TGTGCCAGCAGCCAGGGGGTACGGGAGCAGTACTTC.

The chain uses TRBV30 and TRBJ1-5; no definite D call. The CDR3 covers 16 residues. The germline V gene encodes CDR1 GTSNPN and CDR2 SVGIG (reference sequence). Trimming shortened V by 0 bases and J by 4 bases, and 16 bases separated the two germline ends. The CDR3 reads CAWSVRLSWGNQPQHF. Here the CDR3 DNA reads TGTGCCTGGAGTGTCCGACTGTCTTGGGGTAATCAGCCCCAGCATTTT.

The CDR3 loop reads CASTPGAGKTYEQYF. In DNA, the CDR3 is TGTGCCAGCACCCCAGGGGCGGGCAAAACCTACGAGCAGTACTTC. The chain employs TRBV7-2 and TRBJ2-7; tentative D call: TRBD1 (6 bases). This CDR3 is built from 15 residues. Germline CDR1 SGHTA, CDR2 FQGNSA. The V end lost 7 bases, the J end lost 2 bases, and 18 bases lay between the germline ends. Drawing the rest from reference TRBV7-2 and TRBJ2-7, the complete variable domain is GAGVSQSPSNKVTEKGKDVELRCDPISGHTALYWYRQSLGQGLEFLIYFQGNSAPDKSGLPSDRFSAERTGGSVSTLTIQRTQQEDSAVYLCASTPGAGKTYEQYFGPGTRLTVT.

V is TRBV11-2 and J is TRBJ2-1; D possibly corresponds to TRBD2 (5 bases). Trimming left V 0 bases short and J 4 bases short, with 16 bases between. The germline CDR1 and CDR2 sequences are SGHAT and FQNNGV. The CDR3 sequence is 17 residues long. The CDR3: CASSLEVSGVWYNEQFF. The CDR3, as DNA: TGTGCCAGCAGCTTAGAGGTGTCCGGGGTTTGGTACAATGAGCAGTTCTTC.

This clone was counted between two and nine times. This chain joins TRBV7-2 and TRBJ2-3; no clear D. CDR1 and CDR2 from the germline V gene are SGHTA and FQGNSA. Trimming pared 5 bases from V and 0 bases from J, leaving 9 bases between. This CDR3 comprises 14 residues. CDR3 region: CASSLFGSTDTQYF. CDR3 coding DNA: TGTGCCAGCAGCCTGTTTGGGAGCACAGATACGCAGTATTTT.

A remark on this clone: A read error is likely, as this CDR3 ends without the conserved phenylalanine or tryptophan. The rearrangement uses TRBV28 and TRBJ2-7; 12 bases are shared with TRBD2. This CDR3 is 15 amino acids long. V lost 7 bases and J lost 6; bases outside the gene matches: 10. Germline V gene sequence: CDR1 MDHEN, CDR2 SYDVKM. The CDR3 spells CASNQLAGGTGEQYL. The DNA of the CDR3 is TGTGCCAGCAACCAGCTAGCGGGAGGGACCGGCGAGCAGTACCTC.